These 20 T cell receptor beta chains originate from one sample sequenced in a study of T cells in tuberculosis. The table came from immunoSEQ multiplex PCR; TCRdb's copy has only in-frame clones and leaves some out. Of some 5,500 clones in the sample, about 97% were seen once. Time point reported: new active TB diagnosis, blood taken before or within 7 days of starting treatment. The sample was PBMCs, taken at tuberculosis diagnosis. These receptors all stem from an adult with tuberculosis.

The rearrangement joins TRBV6-6 to TRBJ2-5; 8 bases match TRBD2. V lost 10 bases and J lost 5; bases outside the gene matches: 9. The germline gives CDR1 MNHNY, CDR2 SVGAGI (reference sequence). The CDR3 runs 13 residues. The CDR3 DNA reads TGTGCCATCCGACGGGGGGGCGATGAGACCCAGTACTTC. Its translation: CAIRRGGDETQYF.

This chain links TRBV10-3 with TRBJ2-3; D ambiguous. The CDR3 runs 12 residues. The germline V and J ends were trimmed by 0 bases and 6 bases, with 4 bases remaining between them. Looked up from germline, CDR1 is ENHRY and CDR2 is SYGVKD. CDR3 DNA sequence: TGTGCCATCAGTGAGTCAGAGGATACGCAGTATTTT. It encodes CAISESEDTQYF.

The chain employs TRBV6-1 and TRBJ1-2; 11 bases agree with TRBD1. Germline V gene sequence: CDR1 MNHNS, CDR2 SASEGT. The CDR3 runs 13 residues. V shed 6 bases and J 7 bases; nucleotides not matched to a gene: 4. The chain's CDR3 is CASRLGTGGGYTF. CDR3 DNA: TGTGCCAGCAGGCTGGGGACAGGGGGTGGCTACACCTTC.

V is TRBV30 and J is TRBJ2-1; unclear D gene. V lost 2 bases, J lost 2 bases, and 4 bases lay in between. The CDR3 totals 12 residues. The germline V gene has CDR1 GTSNPN and CDR2 SVGIG (reference sequence). CDR3 nucleotides: TGTGCCTGGAGTCAGGCCTACAATGAGCAGTTCTTC. Translation gives CAWSQAYNEQFF.

The J gene is TRBJ2-7, the V gene TRBV5-1; TRBD1 agrees at 9 bases. CDR3 length equals 14 residues. The V and J ends lost 4 bases and 5 bases, in that order; junction bases with no gene match: 7. Germline CDR1 and CDR2: SGHRS and YFSETQ. The CDR3 here is CASSINRGRDEQYF. CDR3 DNA: TGCGCCAGCAGCATTAACAGGGGGCGGGACGAGCAGTACTTC.

The gene calls are TRBV10-1 and TRBJ2-5, with 7 bases fitting TRBD1. CDR1 is WNHNN and CDR2 is SYGVQD in the germline V gene (reference sequence). This CDR3 spans 13 amino acids. With V trimmed by 4 bases and J by 5 bases, 4 bases remained unmatched. CDR3 nucleotides: TGCGCCAGCAGTGGACAGGGCGCGGAGACCCAGTACTTC. This codes for CASSGQGAETQYF.

This rearrangement joins TRBV11-2 to TRBJ2-1; TRBD2 aligns across 7 bases. The V and J ends lost 2 bases and 6 bases, in that order; junction bases with no gene match: 10. This CDR3 contains 16 residues. Germline CDR1 reads SGHAT; CDR2 reads FQNNGV. The CDR3 DNA is TGTGCCAGCAGCTTATTGTTGGGACTAAGGGGCAATGAGCAGTTCTTC. It is translated as CASSLLLGLRGNEQFF.

The rearrangement joins TRBV6-6 to TRBJ2-5; TRBD2 agrees at 10 bases. The CDR3 contains 14 residues. Germline V lookup: CDR1 MNHNY, CDR2 SVGAGI (reference sequence). The junction had 7 bases not matched to a gene; V was cut back by 7 bases and J by 5 bases. This CDR3 reads CASNRLAGPETQYF. DNA of the CDR3: TGTGCCAGCAATAGACTAGCGGGCCCTGAGACCCAGTACTTC.

The CDR3 coding sequence is TGCGCCAGCAGCTTGGTTCGGCTACGGCGGGACCTCAGCTACGAGCAGTACTTC. This encodes CASSLVRLRRDLSYEQYF. This chain uses TRBV5-1 with TRBJ2-7, with a tentative D call TRBD2 (6 bases). V dropped 0 bases and J dropped 3 bases, with 22 bases sitting between them. This CDR3 is built from 18 residues. Germline V lookup: CDR1 SGHRS, CDR2 YFSETQ. Looking up the rest from reference TRBV5-1 and TRBJ2-7 gives the full variable domain: KAGVTQTPRYLIKTRGQQVTLSCSPISGHRSVSWYQQTPGQGLQFLFEYFSETQRNKGNFPGRFSGRQFSNSRSEMNVSTLELGDSALYLCASSLVRLRRDLSYEQYFGPGTRLTVT.

The CDR3 nucleotides are TGTGCCTGGAGTGTAGGGGTGAACACTGAAGCTTTCTTT. Amino acids: CAWSVGVNTEAFF. V usage is TRBV30 and J usage is TRBJ1-1; D is perhaps TRBD1 (5 bases). The CDR3 spans 13 residues. V was trimmed by 0 bases and J by 0 bases, leaving 5 bases between them. CDR1 is GTSNPN and CDR2 is SVGIG in the germline V gene (reference sequence). Full variable domain (outside the CDR3, taken from reference TRBV30 and TRBJ1-1): SQTIHQWPATLVQPVGSPLSLECTVEGTSNPNLYWYRQAAGRGLQLLFYSVGIGQISSEVPQNLSASRPQDRQFILSSKKLLLSDSGFYLCAWSVGVNTEAFFGQGTRLTVV.

The chain uses TRBV10-3 and TRBJ2-3; TRBD2 matches 11 bases. Trimming took 3 bases from V and 9 from J; bases not matched to a gene: 5. The CDR3 has 14 residues. Looked up from germline, CDR1 is ENHRY and CDR2 is SYGVKD. CDR3 bases: TGTGCCATCAGTGATCCCCTAGCGGGAGGAACGCAGTATTTT. It encodes CAISDPLAGGTQYF.

The rearrangement links TRBV2 to TRBJ2-2; the match to TRBD2 covers 9 bases. Looked up from germline, CDR1 is SNHLY and CDR2 is FYNNEI. The trim removed 8 bases at V and 4 bases at J, leaving 17 bases unmatched. This CDR3 has 18 amino acids. CDR3 in amino acids: CASHEMNLAGVSTGELFF. CDR3 coding DNA: TGTGCCAGCCATGAGATGAATTTAGCGGGAGTTAGCACCGGGGAGCTGTTTTTT.

The chain has TRBV29-1 and TRBJ2-5; D is unresolved. CDR1 SQVTM and CDR2 ANQGSEA come from the germline V gene. Deletions cut 6 bases from V and 5 bases from J, with 16 bases between. The CDR3 sequence is 13 residues long. CDR3 sequence: CSVAPRYWETQYF. CDR3 coding DNA: TGCAGCGTCGCGCCGCGCTATTGGGAGACCCAGTACTTC.

The chain employs TRBV27 and TRBJ2-7; TRBD2 aligns across 12 bases. The CDR3 extends over 14 amino acids. CDR1 and CDR2 from the germline V gene are MNHEY and SMNVEV (reference sequence). V trimming: 7 bases; J trimming: 5 bases; junction bases outside the gene matches: 6. In DNA form, the CDR3 reads TGTGCCAGCAAGCTAGCGGGAGGGCCTGACGAGCAGTACTTC. Protein product: CASKLAGGPDEQYF.

This clone appeared once. The V call is TRBV25-1, the J call TRBJ1-2, with D perhaps TRBD1 (5 bases). V dropped 0 bases and J dropped 7 bases, with 6 bases sitting between them. The CDR3 has 12 amino acids. CDR1 MGHDK and CDR2 SYGVNS come from the germline V gene. The CDR3: CASSEYGAGYTF. The CDR3 nucleotides are TGTGCCAGCAGTGAATATGGGGCTGGCTACACCTTC.

The rearrangement joins TRBV19 to TRBJ2-3; 8 bases are a match to TRBD2. In germline, CDR1 is LNHDA, CDR2 SQIVND (reference sequence). V dropped 5 bases and J dropped 5; count of bases not matched to a gene: 9. The length of the CDR3 is 15 residues. CDR3 residues: CASSPSAGVVDTQYF. The DNA of the CDR3 is TGTGCCAGTAGTCCCTCAGCGGGAGTGGTAGATACGCAGTATTTT.

The chain employs TRBV5-1 and TRBJ2-3; 7 bases map to TRBD2. V shed 2 bases and J 1 base; nucleotides not matched to a gene: 4. This CDR3 comprises 15 residues. The germline CDR1 and CDR2 sequences are SGHRS and YFSETQ. The CDR3 is CASSLTGGGTDTQYF. The CDR3 DNA sequence: TGCGCCAGCAGCTTAACTGGGGGGGGCACAGATACGCAGTATTTT.

This sequence joins TRBV7-8 and TRBJ2-1; the match to TRBD2 covers 13 bases. The CDR3 has 22 residues. Germline assignment: CDR1 SGHVS and CDR2 FQNEAQ. J gave up 0 bases and V 4 bases, and 18 bases lay outside the gene matches. The CDR3 here is CASSSRDRGGWTSGSSYNEQFF. The DNA for the CDR3 is TGTGCCAGCAGCTCCCGGGACAGGGGAGGGTGGACTAGCGGGAGCTCCTACAATGAGCAGTTCTTC. The whole variable domain, remainder taken from reference TRBV7-8 and TRBJ2-1, is GAGVSQSPRYKVAKRGQDVALRCDPISGHVSLFWYQQALGQGPEFLTYFQNEAQLDKSGLPSDRFFAERPEGSVSTLKIQRTQQEDSAVYLCASSSRDRGGWTSGSSYNEQFFGPGTRLTVL.

This clone was recorded once. The V call is TRBV5-1, the J call TRBJ2-7; 11 bases match TRBD2. Germline V gene lookup returns CDR1 SGHRS and CDR2 YFSETQ. V lost 7 bases to trimming and J lost 1 base; unmatched junction nucleotides: 13. The CDR3 consists of 17 residues. The CDR3 here is CASDSGGRTSGSYEQYF. The DNA of the CDR3 is TGCGCCAGCGATTCGGGAGGGAGGACTAGCGGGTCCTACGAGCAGTACTTC.

This chain links TRBV7-7 with TRBJ2-7; TRBD1 matches at 7 bases. V trimming: 5 bases; J trimming: 6 bases; junction bases outside the gene matches: 10. This CDR3 comprises 14 residues. Germline CDR1 and CDR2: SSHAT and FNYEAQ (reference sequence). The CDR3 bases are TGTGCCAGCAGCCCCCGGACAGGATCGGCCGAGCAGTACTTC. Protein sequence: CASSPRTGSAEQYF. Variable domain in full (rest from reference TRBV7-7 and TRBJ2-7): GAGVSQSPRYKVTKRGQDVTLRCDPISSHATLYWYQQALGQGPEFLTYFNYEAQPDKSGLPSDRFSAERPEGSISTLTIQRTEQRDSAMYRCASSPRTGSAEQYFGPGTRLTVT.